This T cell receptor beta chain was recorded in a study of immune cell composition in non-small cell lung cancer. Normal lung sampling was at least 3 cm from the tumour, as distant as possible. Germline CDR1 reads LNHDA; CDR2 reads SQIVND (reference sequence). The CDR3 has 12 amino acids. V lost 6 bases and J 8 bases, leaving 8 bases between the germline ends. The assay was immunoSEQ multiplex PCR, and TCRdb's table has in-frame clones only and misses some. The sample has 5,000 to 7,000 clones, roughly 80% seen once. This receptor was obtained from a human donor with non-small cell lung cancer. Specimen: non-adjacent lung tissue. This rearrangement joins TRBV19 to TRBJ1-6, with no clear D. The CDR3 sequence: CASSVRDSPLHF. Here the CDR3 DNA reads TGTGCCAGTAGCGTACGAGATTCACCCCTCCACTTT.